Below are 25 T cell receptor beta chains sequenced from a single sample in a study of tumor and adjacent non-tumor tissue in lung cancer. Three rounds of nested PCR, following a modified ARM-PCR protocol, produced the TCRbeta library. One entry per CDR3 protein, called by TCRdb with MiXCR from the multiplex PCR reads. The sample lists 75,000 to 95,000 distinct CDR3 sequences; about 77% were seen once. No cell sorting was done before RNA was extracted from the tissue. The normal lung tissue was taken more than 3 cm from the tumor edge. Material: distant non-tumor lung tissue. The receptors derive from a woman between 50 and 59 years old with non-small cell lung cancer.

The CDR3 coding sequence is TGTGCCAGCAATCCGAGGGACAGCGATTGCTACACCTTC. It codes for CASNPRDSDCYTF. The chain joins TRBV12-3 or TRBV12-4 to TRBJ1-2; 7 nucleotides match TRBD1. The CDR3 is 13 amino acids. Trimming took 7 bases from V and 9 from J; bases not matched to a gene: 11.

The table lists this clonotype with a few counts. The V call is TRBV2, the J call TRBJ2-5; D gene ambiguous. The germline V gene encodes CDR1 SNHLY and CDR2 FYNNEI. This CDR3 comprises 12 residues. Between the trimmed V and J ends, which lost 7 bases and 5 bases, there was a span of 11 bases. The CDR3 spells CASTREGETQYF. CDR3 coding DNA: TGTGCCAGCACAAGGGAAGGCGAGACCCAGTACTTC.

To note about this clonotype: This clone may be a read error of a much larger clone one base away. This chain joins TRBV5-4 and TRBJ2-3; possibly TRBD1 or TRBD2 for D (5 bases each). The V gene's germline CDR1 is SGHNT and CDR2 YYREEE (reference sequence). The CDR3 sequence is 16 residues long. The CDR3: CASNLGTQGPLGTQYF. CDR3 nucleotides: TGTGCCAGCAACTTGGGGACCCAAGGCCCACTAGGGACGCAGTATTTT. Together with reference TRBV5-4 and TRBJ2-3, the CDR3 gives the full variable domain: ETGVTQSPTHLIKTRGQQVTLRCSSQSGHNTVSWYQQALGQGPQFIFQYYREEENGRGNFPPRFSGLQFPNYSSELNVNALELDDSALYLCASNLGTQGPLGTQYFGPGTRLTVL.

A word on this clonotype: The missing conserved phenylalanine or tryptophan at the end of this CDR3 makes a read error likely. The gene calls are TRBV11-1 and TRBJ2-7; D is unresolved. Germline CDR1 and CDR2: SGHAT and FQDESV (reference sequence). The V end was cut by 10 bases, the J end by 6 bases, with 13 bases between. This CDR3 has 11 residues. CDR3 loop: CANRFYAEQYL. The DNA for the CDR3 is TGTGCCAACAGATTTTATGCCGAGCAGTACCTC.

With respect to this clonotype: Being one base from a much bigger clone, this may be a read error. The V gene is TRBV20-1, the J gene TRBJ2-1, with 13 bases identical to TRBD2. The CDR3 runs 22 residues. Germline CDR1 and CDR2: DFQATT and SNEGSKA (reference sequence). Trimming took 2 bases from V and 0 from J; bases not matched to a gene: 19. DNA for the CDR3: TGCAGTGCTAGAAATTCCAGATACCCGGGACTAGCGGGGCCCAGCTCCTACAATGAGCAGTTCTTC. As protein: CSARNSRYPGLAGPSSYNEQFF.

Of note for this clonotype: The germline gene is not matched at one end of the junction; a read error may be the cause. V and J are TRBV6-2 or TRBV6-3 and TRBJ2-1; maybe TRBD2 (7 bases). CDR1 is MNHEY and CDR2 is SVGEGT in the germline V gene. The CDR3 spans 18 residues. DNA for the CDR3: TGTACCAGCAGTTACGACAGGAATGGGCGGGAGTCCTACAATGGGCAGTTCTTC. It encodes CTSSYDRNGRESYNGQFF.

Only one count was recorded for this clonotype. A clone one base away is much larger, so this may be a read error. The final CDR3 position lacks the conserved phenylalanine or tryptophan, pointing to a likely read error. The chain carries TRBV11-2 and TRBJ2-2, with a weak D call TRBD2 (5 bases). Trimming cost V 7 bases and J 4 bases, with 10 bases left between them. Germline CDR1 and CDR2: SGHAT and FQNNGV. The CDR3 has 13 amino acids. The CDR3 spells CASTWEFTGELFL. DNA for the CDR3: TGTGCCAGCACTTGGGAGTTCACCGGGGAGCTGTTTCTT.

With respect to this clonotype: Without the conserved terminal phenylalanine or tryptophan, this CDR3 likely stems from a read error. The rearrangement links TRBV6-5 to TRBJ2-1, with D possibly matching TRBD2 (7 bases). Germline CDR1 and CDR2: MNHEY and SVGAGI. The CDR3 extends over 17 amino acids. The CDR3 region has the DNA TGTGCCTGCAGGCACGCCTCGGGGCGAGGGGGGGACAATGAGCAGTTCCTC. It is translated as CACRHASGRGGDNEQFL.

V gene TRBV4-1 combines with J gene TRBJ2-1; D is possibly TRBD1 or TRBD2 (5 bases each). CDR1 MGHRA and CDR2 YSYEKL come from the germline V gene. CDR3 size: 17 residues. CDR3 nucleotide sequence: TGCGCTAGCTGCCAAGGGTGGGAACCGGGGCTCCACAATGAGCAGTTCTTC. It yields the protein CASCQGWEPGLHNEQFF.

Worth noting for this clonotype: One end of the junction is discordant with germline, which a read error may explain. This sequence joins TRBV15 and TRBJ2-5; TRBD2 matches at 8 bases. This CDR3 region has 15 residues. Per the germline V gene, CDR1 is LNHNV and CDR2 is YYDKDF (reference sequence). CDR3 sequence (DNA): TGTACCACCAGCATCTTGGGAGCGGGAGTAGAGACCCAGTATTTC. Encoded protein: CTTSILGAGVETQYF.

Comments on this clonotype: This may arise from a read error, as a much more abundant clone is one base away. The DNA of the CDR3 is TGTGCCGGCAGTTTAGTTAGCGGGAGTTCTTCCGGGGAGCTGTTTTTT. The encoded protein is CAGSLVSGSSSGELFF. V usage is TRBV28 and J usage is TRBJ2-2; the match to TRBD2 covers 9 bases. CDR1 is MDHEN, CDR2 SYDVKM, per germline. The CDR3 length is 16 residues.

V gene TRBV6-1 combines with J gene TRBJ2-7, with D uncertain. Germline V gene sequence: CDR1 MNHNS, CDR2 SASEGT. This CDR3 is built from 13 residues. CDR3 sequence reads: CISKVDASYEQYF. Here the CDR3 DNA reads TGTATCAGCAAGGTGGACGCGTCCTACGAGCAGTACTTC.

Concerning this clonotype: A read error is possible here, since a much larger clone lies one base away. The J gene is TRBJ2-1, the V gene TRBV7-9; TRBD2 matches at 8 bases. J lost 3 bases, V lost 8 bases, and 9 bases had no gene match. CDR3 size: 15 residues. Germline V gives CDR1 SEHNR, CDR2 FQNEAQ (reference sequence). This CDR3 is CASCSAGRGYNEQFF. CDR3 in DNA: TGTGCCAGCTGCTCCGCCGGGAGGGGCTACAATGAGCAGTTCTTC.

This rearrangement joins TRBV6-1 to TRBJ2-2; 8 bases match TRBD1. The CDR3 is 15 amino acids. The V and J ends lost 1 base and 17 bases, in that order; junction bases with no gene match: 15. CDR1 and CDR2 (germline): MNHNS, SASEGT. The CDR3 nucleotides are TGTGCCAGCAGTGAAGGCAGGGGGCACGCCGGGGAGATCTTTTTT. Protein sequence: CASSEGRGHAGEIFF.

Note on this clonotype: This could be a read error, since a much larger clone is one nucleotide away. The CDR3 spells CAWGPARESGELFF. DNA for the CDR3: TGTGCCTGGGGCCCGGCCAGGGAGAGCGGGGAGCTGTTTTTT. The chain joins TRBV30 to TRBJ2-2, with D perhaps being TRBD1 or TRBD2 (5 bases each). Trimming took 5 bases from V and 7 from J, leaving 17 bases between them. Germline CDR1 is GTSNPN and CDR2 is SVGIG (reference sequence). The CDR3 length is 14 residues.

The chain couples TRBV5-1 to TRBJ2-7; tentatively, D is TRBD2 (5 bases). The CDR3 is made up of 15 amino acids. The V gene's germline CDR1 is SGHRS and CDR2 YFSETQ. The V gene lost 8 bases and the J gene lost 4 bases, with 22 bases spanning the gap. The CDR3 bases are TGCGCCAGTAGCGAATCATGGAGATGGATATACGAGCAGTACTTC. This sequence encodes CASSESWRWIYEQYF.

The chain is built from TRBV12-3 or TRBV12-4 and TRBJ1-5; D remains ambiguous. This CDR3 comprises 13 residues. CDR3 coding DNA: TGTTTCAGCAGTCTGCCCAGCAATCAGCCCCAGCATTTT. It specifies CFSSLPSNQPQHF.

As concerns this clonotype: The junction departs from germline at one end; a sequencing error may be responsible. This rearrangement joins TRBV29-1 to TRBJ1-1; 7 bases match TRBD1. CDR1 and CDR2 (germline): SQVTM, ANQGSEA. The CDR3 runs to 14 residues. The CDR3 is CTVGRGQNNTEAFF. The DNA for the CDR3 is TGCACCGTTGGGAGGGGACAGAACAACACTGAAGCTTTCTTT.

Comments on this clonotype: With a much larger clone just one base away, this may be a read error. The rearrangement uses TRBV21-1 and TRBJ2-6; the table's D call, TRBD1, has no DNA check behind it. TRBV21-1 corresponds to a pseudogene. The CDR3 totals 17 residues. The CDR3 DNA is TGTGCCAGCAGCAGAGTCGGGACATTTTCTGGGGCCAACGTCCTGACTTTC. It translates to CASSRVGTFSGANVLTF.

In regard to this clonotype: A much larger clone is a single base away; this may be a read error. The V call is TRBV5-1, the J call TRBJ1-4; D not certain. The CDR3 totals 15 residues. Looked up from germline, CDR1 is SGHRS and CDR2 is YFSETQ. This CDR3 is CASSLDSPEWEKLIF. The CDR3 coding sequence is TGCGCCAGCAGCTTGGACTCACCCGAGTGGGAAAAACTGATTTTT.

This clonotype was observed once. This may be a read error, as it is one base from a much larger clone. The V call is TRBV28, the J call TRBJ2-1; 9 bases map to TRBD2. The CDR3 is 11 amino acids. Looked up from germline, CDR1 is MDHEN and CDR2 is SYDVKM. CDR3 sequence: CSSGKFDEQFF. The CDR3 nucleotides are TGTTCTAGCGGGAAATTCGATGAGCAGTTCTTC.

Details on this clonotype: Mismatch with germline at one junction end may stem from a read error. CDR3 amino acids: CASRAGQEGLDTQYF. The CDR3 bases are TGTGCCAGCAGGGCAGGACAGGAGGGGCTAGATACGCAATATTTT. J is TRBJ2-3 and V is TRBV6-1; a possible D gene is TRBD1 (7 bases). Germline V lookup: CDR1 MNHNS, CDR2 SASEGT. CDR3 size: 15 residues.

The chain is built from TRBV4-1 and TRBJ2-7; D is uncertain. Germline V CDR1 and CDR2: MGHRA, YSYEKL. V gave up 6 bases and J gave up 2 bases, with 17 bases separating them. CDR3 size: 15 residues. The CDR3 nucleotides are TGCGCCAGCAGACGGGTCCCGGACGGCGCCTACGAGCAGTACTTC. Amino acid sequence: CASRRVPDGAYEQYF.

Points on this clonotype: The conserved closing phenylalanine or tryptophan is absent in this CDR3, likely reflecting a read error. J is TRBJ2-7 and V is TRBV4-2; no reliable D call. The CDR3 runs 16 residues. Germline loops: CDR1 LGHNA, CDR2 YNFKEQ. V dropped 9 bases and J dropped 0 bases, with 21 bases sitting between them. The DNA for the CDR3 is TGTGCCAGTAACCAAGTGTTCGGGCCCTACTCCTACGAGCAGTACTAC. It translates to CASNQVFGPYSYEQYY.

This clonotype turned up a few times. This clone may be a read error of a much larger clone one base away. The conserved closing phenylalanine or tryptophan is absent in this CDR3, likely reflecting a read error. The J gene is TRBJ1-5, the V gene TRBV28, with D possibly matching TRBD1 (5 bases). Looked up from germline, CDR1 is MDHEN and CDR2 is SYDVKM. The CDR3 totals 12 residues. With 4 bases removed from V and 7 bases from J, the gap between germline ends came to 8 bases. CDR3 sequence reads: CASSSGTQPQHL. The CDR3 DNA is TGTGCCAGCAGTTCCGGGACCCAGCCCCAGCATCTT.